Below, 20 T cell receptor beta chains from the same sample are listed, as sequenced in a study of PD-1 blockade in classical Hodgkin lymphoma. Sequenced by immunoSEQ multiplex PCR; TCRdb stores in-frame clones only, minus some. The table shows some 12,000 clones, with about 80% occurring only once. All trial patients relapsed after autologous stem cell transplantation. The material sequenced was peripheral blood mononuclear cells (PBMCs), taken at baseline. All receptors derive from a human donor with classical Hodgkin lymphoma.

This chain connects TRBV9 to TRBJ1-2; D remains ambiguous. The CDR3 loop spans 13 amino acids. V was trimmed by 3 bases and J by 8 bases, leaving 14 bases between them. The germline gives CDR1 SGDLS, CDR2 YYNGEE. The CDR3 DNA sequence: TGTGCCAGCAGCGCGAGGGATCTCGAAGGCTACACCTTC. Its protein is CASSARDLEGYTF.

The chain combines TRBV4-3 with TRBJ2-3; D gene uncertain. CDR1 and CDR2 (germline): LGHNA, YSLEER. Trimming took 1 base from V and 5 from J, leaving 16 bases between them. This CDR3 is 16 amino acids long. This CDR3 reads CASSQGAMRSQDTQYF. CDR3 coding DNA: TGCGCCAGCAGCCAAGGAGCTATGAGGAGTCAAGATACGCAGTATTTT.

The chain joins TRBV14 to TRBJ1-5; D gene unclear. The CDR3 has 13 residues. Deletions cut 2 bases from V and 3 bases from J, with 5 bases between. The germline V gene has CDR1 SGHDN and CDR2 FVKESK. The CDR3 region has the DNA TGTGCCAGCAGCCAACAGCTCAATCAGCCCCAGCATTTT. It codes for CASSQQLNQPQHF. The full variable domain, with the rest looked up from reference TRBV14 and TRBJ1-5, is EAGVTQFPSHSVIEKGQTVTLRCDPISGHDNLYWYRRVMGKEIKFLLHFVKESKQDESGMPNNRFLAERTGGTYSTLKVQPAELEDSGVYFCASSQQLNQPQHFGDGTRLSIL.

This clone was recorded a few times. The chain combines TRBV5-1 with TRBJ1-4; D ambiguous. Germline V gene sequence: CDR1 SGHRS, CDR2 YFSETQ. The length of the CDR3 is 13 residues. Deletions cut 4 bases from V and 8 bases from J, with 12 bases between. The chain's CDR3 is CASSTVTGEKLFF. CDR3 sequence (DNA): TGCGCCAGCAGCACGGTGACCGGAGAAAAACTGTTTTTT.

This chain links TRBV2 with TRBJ2-3, with D unresolved. The CDR3 runs 14 residues. Germline assignment: CDR1 SNHLY and CDR2 FYNNEI. The V end was cut by 8 bases, the J end by 3 bases, with 15 bases between. The CDR3 protein is CASSVWAVTDTQYF. As DNA, the CDR3 is TGTGCCAGCTCCGTATGGGCAGTGACAGATACGCAGTATTTT.

The chain has TRBV5-1 and TRBJ2-7; D may correspond to TRBD1 or TRBD2 (6 bases each). The CDR3 runs to 14 residues. V was pared by 0 bases and J by 6 bases, with 13 bases between. Germline V gene data show CDR1 as SGHRS and CDR2 as YFSETQ. Here the CDR3 reads CASSLAVGGSEQYF. The CDR3 region has the DNA TGCGCCAGCAGCTTGGCCGTGGGGGGCTCCGAGCAGTACTTC.

The chain combines TRBV7-9 with TRBJ2-7, with unresolved D. There are 11 residues in the CDR3. Germline lookup yields CDR1 SEHNR and CDR2 FQNEAQ (reference sequence). V lost 3 bases to trimming and J lost 3 bases, with 3 bases between them. This CDR3 is CASSFLYEQYF. The CDR3, as DNA: TGTGCCAGCAGCTTCCTCTACGAGCAGTACTTC. The whole variable domain, filled in from reference TRBV7-9 and TRBJ2-7, reads DTGVSQNPRHKITKRGQNVTFRCDPISEHNRLYWYRQTLGQGPEFLTYFQNEAQLEKSRLLSDRFSAERPKGSFSTLEIQRTEQGDSAMYLCASSFLYEQYFGPGTRLTVT.

This chain uses TRBV7-2 with TRBJ2-1, with D possibly being TRBD1 (6 bases). The CDR3 is 16 residues long. Germline lookup yields CDR1 SGHTA and CDR2 FQGNSA. V dropped 8 bases and J dropped 3 bases, with 20 bases sitting between them. CDR3 in DNA: TGTGCCAGCTCCTTAGTCGGGACAAGGGGCTACAATGAGCAGTTCTTC. Translating it yields CASSLVGTRGYNEQFF.

This chain uses TRBV4-3 with TRBJ2-1; 7 bases are a match to TRBD2. This CDR3 comprises 16 residues. V dropped 0 bases and J dropped 7; count of bases not matched to a gene: 9. The germline V gene encodes CDR1 LGHNA and CDR2 YSLEER. The DNA of the CDR3 is TGCGCCAGCAGCCAAGATCTTGTGGGGCGGGGGAATGAGCAGTTCTTC. Its translation: CASSQDLVGRGNEQFF.

The sample holds one count of this clone. The rearrangement uses TRBV2 and TRBJ2-1; no definite D call. The CDR3 has 13 amino acids. The germline V gene encodes CDR1 SNHLY and CDR2 FYNNEI. V lost 5 bases and J lost 3, with 8 bases in between. The CDR3 nucleotides read TGTGCCAGCAGTTCTCTTGACTACAATGAGCAGTTCTTC. This sequence encodes CASSSLDYNEQFF.

The chain joins TRBV6-5 to TRBJ2-3; TRBD1 aligns across 8 bases. The germline CDR1 and CDR2 sequences are MNHEY and SVGAGI. The CDR3 extends over 14 amino acids. The trim removed 9 bases at V and 5 bases at J, leaving 10 bases unmatched. CDR3 protein: CASALTGGGDTQYF. Written as DNA, the CDR3 is TGTGCCAGTGCCTTAACAGGGGGTGGAGATACGCAGTATTTT.

The genes are TRBV10-1 and TRBJ1-1; TRBD1 is a possible D gene (6 bases). In germline, CDR1 is WNHNN, CDR2 SYGVQD (reference sequence). This CDR3 is 13 amino acids long. The V and J ends lost 6 bases and 5 bases respectively, with 13 bases between them. The CDR3 spells CASRQGGGTEAFF. In nucleotides, the CDR3 is TGCGCCAGCAGACAGGGAGGGGGTACTGAAGCTTTCTTT.

The chain carries TRBV28 and TRBJ1-2; D call uncertain. Looked up from germline, CDR1 is MDHEN and CDR2 is SYDVKM. V was pared by 5 bases and J by 4 bases, with 14 bases between. The CDR3 sequence is 14 residues long. CDR3 protein: CASSAPSTVYGYTF. CDR3 sequence (DNA): TGTGCCAGCAGTGCGCCCTCTACAGTCTATGGCTACACCTTC.

The chain employs TRBV4-2 and TRBJ1-1; D uncertain. Germline V gene data show CDR1 as LGHNA and CDR2 as YNFKEQ. This CDR3 spans 17 amino acids. The V end was cut by 1 base, the J end by 0 bases, with 15 bases between. CDR3 DNA sequence: TGTGCCAGCAGCCAAGGTTCCCGGGGAAGGGTGAACACTGAAGCTTTCTTT. Protein: CASSQGSRGRVNTEAFF.

This clone was recorded once. The chain couples TRBV7-8 to TRBJ1-6; D remains unclear. The CDR3 totals 16 residues. The V gene's germline CDR1 is SGHVS and CDR2 FQNEAQ. V lost 1 base, J lost 2 bases, and 9 bases lay in between. The CDR3 bases are TGTGCCAGCAGCTTAGGAGGTTACACCTATAATTCACCCCTCCACTTT. Protein product: CASSLGGYTYNSPLHF.

This chain links TRBV18 with TRBJ2-1; 10 nucleotides agree with TRBD1. V gave up 7 bases and J gave up 7 bases; unmatched junction bases: 7. This CDR3 spans 14 amino acids. Per the germline V gene, CDR1 is KGHSH and CDR2 is LQKENI. The CDR3 coding sequence is TGTGCCAGCTTGTTAAGGACAGGGGGAAATGAGCAGTTCTTC. Residues: CASLLRTGGNEQFF.

This chain links TRBV5-1 with TRBJ2-7; D not certain. Germline-derived CDR1 and CDR2 are SGHRS and YFSETQ. This CDR3 region has 12 residues. V dropped 3 bases and J dropped 6 bases, with 10 bases sitting between them. CDR3 region: CASSWLGTEQYF. The CDR3 DNA follows: TGCGCCAGCAGCTGGCTAGGCACCGAGCAGTACTTC.

V gene TRBV27 combines with J gene TRBJ2-1, with 10 bases aligning to TRBD1. Germline V gene lookup returns CDR1 MNHEY and CDR2 SMNVEV (reference sequence). The V segment lost 7 bases and the J segment 3 bases; nucleotides outside the gene matches: 6. The CDR3 extends over 15 amino acids. Written as DNA, the CDR3 is TGTGCCAGCAAACTCGGGACAGGGGACTACAATGAGCAGTTCTTC. It is translated as CASKLGTGDYNEQFF.

A single count supports this clone. The V and J genes are TRBV5-5 and TRBJ2-2; D gene unclear. From germline, CDR1 is SGHKS and CDR2 YYEKEE (reference sequence). V lost 1 base and J 1 base, leaving 2 bases between the germline ends. The CDR3 totals 13 residues. CDR3 amino acids: CASSLLNTGELFF. In DNA, the CDR3 is TGTGCCAGCAGCTTGCTGAACACCGGGGAGCTGTTTTTT.

The chain combines TRBV5-4 with TRBJ1-3; the match to TRBD1 covers 10 bases. Germline-derived CDR1 and CDR2 are SGHNT and YYREEE (reference sequence). The CDR3 has 17 amino acids. The J segment lost 2 bases and the V segment lost 4 bases, leaving 9 bases of the junction unmatched. As DNA, the CDR3 is TGTGCCAGCAGCCTGGGTGGGGGGACAGGGGCTGGAAACACCATATATTTT. Its translation is CASSLGGGTGAGNTIYF.